Below, 20 T cell receptor beta chains from the same sample are listed, as sequenced in a study of early T cells in non-severe SARS-CoV-2 infection (dated by TCRdb to the early 2020s). Libraries were made using 5' RACE. Reads for this sample came from a NextSeq 500. The public reads were run again by TCRdb, first through fastp at Q25 and then through MiXCR, and only productive beta chains were kept. Entries that share a CDR3 protein sequence are merged under the most common genes and DNA. The sample table contains tens of thousands of distinct CDR3 sequences; only one count was recorded for 10% to 12% of them. The ten largest account for 12% of the sample. The source was whole blood, collected at baseline. These receptors originate from an adult who was a healthcare worker with PCR-confirmed SARS-CoV-2 infection or an uninfected control (not recorded which).

J is TRBJ2-2 and V is TRBV29-1, with D perhaps matching TRBD2 (5 bases). This CDR3 is built from 14 residues. Germline V gives CDR1 SQVTM, CDR2 ANQGSEA. V lost 5 bases and J 6 bases, leaving 16 bases between the germline ends. CDR3 region: CSVFGVEVAGELFF. DNA of the CDR3: TGCAGCGTTTTCGGGGTCGAGGTAGCCGGGGAGCTGTTTTTT.

This clonotype was seen ten or more times. This sequence joins TRBV20-1 and TRBJ2-5, with 9 bases aligning to TRBD2. This CDR3 is built from 18 residues. CDR1 and CDR2 from the germline V gene are DFQATT and SNEGSKA (reference sequence). J lost 4 bases, V lost 2 bases, and 17 bases had no gene match. CDR3 in DNA: TGCAGTGCTAGACCCGTACCGAATCGGCTAGCGGGAACAGAGACCCAGTACTTC. Translating gives CSARPVPNRLAGTETQYF.

This clonotype was detected many times. J is TRBJ1-5 and V is TRBV12-3 or TRBV12-4; a possible D gene is TRBD1 (5 bases). CDR3 size: 15 residues. The V gene lost 7 bases and the J gene lost 6 bases, with 19 bases spanning the gap. As DNA, the CDR3 is TGTGCCAGCAACCCATCGGGGGGTGTAGGTCAGCCCCAGCATTTT. It yields the protein CASNPSGGVGQPQHF.

The sample holds many counts of this clonotype. The gene calls are TRBV11-2 and TRBJ2-5; D is possibly TRBD1 or TRBD2 (5 bases each). CDR1 SGHAT and CDR2 FQNNGV come from the germline V gene. With 4 bases removed from V and 5 bases from J, the gap between germline ends came to 17 bases. The CDR3 loop spans 15 amino acids. CDR3 in amino acids: CASSSRPGEGETQYF. The CDR3 nucleotides read TGTGCCAGCAGCTCCCGTCCGGGTGAGGGGGAGACCCAGTACTTC.

The V gene is TRBV7-7, the J gene TRBJ2-3; 8 positions match TRBD2. The J segment lost 4 bases and the V segment lost 1 base, leaving 7 bases of the junction unmatched. CDR1 is SSHAT and CDR2 is FNYEAQ in the germline V gene (reference sequence). The CDR3 is made up of 16 amino acids. The CDR3: CASSLEVAGGPDTQYF. The CDR3 nucleotides are TGTGCCAGCAGCTTAGAGGTGGCGGGGGGTCCAGATACGCAGTATTTT.

The chain couples TRBV27 to TRBJ2-1; weak D call: TRBD2 (6 bases). Deletions cut 3 bases from V and 6 bases from J, with 9 bases between. The germline CDR1 and CDR2 sequences are MNHEY and SMNVEV (reference sequence). This CDR3 region has 13 residues. The CDR3 sequence is CASSFLRGNEQFF. CDR3 DNA: TGTGCCAGCAGTTTCTTGCGGGGCAATGAGCAGTTCTTC.

The gene calls are TRBV9 and TRBJ2-3; a weak D match, TRBD1 (5 bases). Deletions cut 3 bases from V and 6 bases from J, with 5 bases between. There are 11 residues in the CDR3. The germline V gene encodes CDR1 SGDLS and CDR2 YYNGEE. CDR3 loop: CASSEGDTQYF. DNA for the CDR3: TGTGCCAGCAGCGAGGGGGATACGCAGTATTTT.

This clonotype showed up just a few times. V usage is TRBV6-2 or TRBV6-3 and J usage is TRBJ2-3; 8 bases match TRBD1. The CDR3 has 15 residues. With V trimmed by 5 bases and J by 2 bases, 6 bases remained unmatched. Germline CDR1 and CDR2: MNHEY and SVGEGT. The CDR3 reads CASSDRGPNTDTQYF. The CDR3 coding sequence is TGTGCCAGCAGTGACAGGGGTCCCAACACAGATACGCAGTATTTT.

This chain links TRBV5-1 with TRBJ2-7; tentatively, D is TRBD2 (6 bases). V lost 5 bases, J lost 3 bases, and 9 bases lay in between. The germline V gene encodes CDR1 SGHRS and CDR2 YFSETQ. This CDR3 spans 12 amino acids. The CDR3 nucleotides read TGCGCCAGCAGTCGGGGGAACTACGAGCAGTACTTC. This gives the protein CASSRGNYEQYF.

This clonotype came up a few times. The chain couples TRBV7-2 to TRBJ2-5; tentative D call: TRBD2 (6 bases). Per the germline V gene, CDR1 is SGHTA and CDR2 is FQGNSA. V was pared by 2 bases and J by 2 bases, with 15 bases between. The CDR3 is 16 residues long. CDR3 loop: CASSLTGRREQETQYF. CDR3 nucleotide sequence: TGTGCCAGCAGCTTAACCGGTCGGAGGGAGCAAGAGACCCAGTACTTC.

By sample share, this clonotype is medium-sized. The chain uses TRBV27 and TRBJ2-1; perhaps TRBD2 as D (5 bases). V lost 5 bases to trimming and J lost 5 bases, with 13 bases between them. Looked up from germline, CDR1 is MNHEY and CDR2 is SMNVEV (reference sequence). The CDR3 loop spans 14 amino acids. The CDR3 nucleotides are TGTGCCAGCAGTCACTTACGGGGTAACAATGAGCAGTTCTTC. Translated: CASSHLRGNNEQFF.

The chain recombines TRBV12-3 or TRBV12-4 with TRBJ2-3; D is uncertain. V lost 6 bases and J lost 6, with 7 bases in between. The CDR3 has 11 residues. CDR3 nucleotides: TGTGCCAGCAGACTTCTTGATACGCAGTATTTT. This sequence encodes CASRLLDTQYF.

This clonotype was detected ten times or more. The chain uses TRBV6-6 and TRBJ1-2; D uncertain. The CDR3 is 13 amino acids. CDR1 MNHNY and CDR2 SVGAGI come from the germline V gene (reference sequence). The V and J ends lost 1 base and 2 bases respectively, with 5 bases between them. DNA for the CDR3: TGTGCCAGCAGTTACTTGGCAAACTATGGCTACACCTTC. Translation gives CASSYLANYGYTF.

In this sample, this clonotype turned up many times. J is TRBJ2-7 and V is TRBV3-1; D is uncertain. The V and J ends lost 4 bases and 3 bases respectively, with 16 bases between them. The CDR3 consists of 15 residues. Germline values: CDR1 LGHDT, CDR2 YNNKEL (reference sequence). The CDR3 spells CASSLRGNLIYEQYF. The CDR3 DNA reads as TGTGCCAGCAGCCTTCGTGGAAATCTCATCTACGAGCAGTACTTC.

This clonotype has ten or more counts. The chain combines TRBV20-1 with TRBJ1-1, with D hard to call. Trimming left V 5 bases short and J 1 base short, with 5 bases between. This CDR3 has 11 residues. CDR1 is DFQATT, CDR2 SNEGSKA, per germline (reference sequence). The CDR3 here is CSAATNTEAFF. Here the CDR3 DNA reads TGCAGTGCTGCCACGAACACTGAAGCTTTCTTT.

The chain employs TRBV29-1 and TRBJ1-2; unclear D gene. Trimming cost V 4 bases and J 6 bases, with 9 bases left between them. CDR3 length equals 11 residues. CDR1 is SQVTM, CDR2 ANQGSEA, per germline. The CDR3 loop reads CSVAPGDGYTF. The CDR3 nucleotides are TGCAGCGTTGCCCCCGGCGATGGCTACACCTTC.

The genes are TRBV7-9 and TRBJ1-1; a possible D gene is TRBD1 (5 bases). V was pared by 3 bases and J by 4 bases, with 15 bases between. CDR1 SEHNR and CDR2 FQNEAQ come from the germline V gene (reference sequence). This CDR3 is built from 15 residues. Here the CDR3 DNA reads TGTGCCAGCAGCTTTGGAGGGGATGGGGGCACTGAAGCTTTCTTT. Translated, it gives CASSFGGDGGTEAFF.

The rearrangement links TRBV7-6 to TRBJ2-1, with D perhaps TRBD2 (6 bases). Trimming stripped 3 bases from V and 0 bases from J, with 12 bases between. The CDR3 runs to 16 residues. Per germline, CDR1 SGHVS and CDR2 FNYEAQ. The CDR3 reads CASSFGTSSSYNEQFF. DNA of the CDR3: TGTGCCAGCAGCTTCGGGACTTCCAGCTCCTACAATGAGCAGTTCTTC. The variable domain in full, with the rest retrieved from reference TRBV7-6 and TRBJ2-1, is GAGVSQSPRYKVTKRGQDVALRCDPISGHVSLYWYRQALGQGPEFLTYFNYEAQQDKSGLPNDRFSAERPEGSISTLTIQRTEQRDSAMYRCASSFGTSSSYNEQFFGPGTRLTVL.

The DNA for the CDR3 is TGCGCCAGCAGCCCCATAGCGGGGGGCCAAGAGACCCAGTACTTC. As protein: CASSPIAGGQETQYF. The chain uses TRBV5-1 and TRBJ2-5; 10 nucleotides align to TRBD2. Germline CDR1 is SGHRS and CDR2 is YFSETQ. This CDR3 is 15 amino acids long. Unmatched junction bases numbered 4, after V lost 4 bases and J lost 1 base.

This clonotype was recorded a few times. The chain is built from TRBV6-2 or TRBV6-3 and TRBJ2-1, with 12 bases fitting TRBD1. CDR3 length: 15 amino acids. After removal of 2 bases from V and 10 bases from J, the junction contained 6 bases not matched to a gene. The germline CDR1 and CDR2 sequences are MNHEY and SVGEGT. The CDR3 sequence is CASSYGTGGDREQFF. DNA of the CDR3: TGTGCCAGCAGTTACGGGACAGGGGGCGATCGGGAGCAGTTCTTC.